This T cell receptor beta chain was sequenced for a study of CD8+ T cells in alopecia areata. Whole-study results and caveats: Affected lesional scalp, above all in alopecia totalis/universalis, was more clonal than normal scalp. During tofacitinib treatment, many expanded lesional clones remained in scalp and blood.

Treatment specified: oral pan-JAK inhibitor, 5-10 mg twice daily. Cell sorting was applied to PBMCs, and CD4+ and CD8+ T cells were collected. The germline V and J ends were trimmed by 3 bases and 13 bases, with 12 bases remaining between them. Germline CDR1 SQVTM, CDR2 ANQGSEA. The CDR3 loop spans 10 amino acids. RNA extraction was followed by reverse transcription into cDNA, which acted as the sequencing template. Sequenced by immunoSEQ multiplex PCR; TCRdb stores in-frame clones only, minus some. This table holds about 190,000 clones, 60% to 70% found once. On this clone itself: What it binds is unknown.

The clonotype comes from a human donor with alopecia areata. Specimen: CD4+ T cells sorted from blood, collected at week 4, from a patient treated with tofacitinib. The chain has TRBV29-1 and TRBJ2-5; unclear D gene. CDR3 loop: CSVDWVQGYF. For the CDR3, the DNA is TGCAGCGTTGATTGGGTCCAAGGGTACTTC.